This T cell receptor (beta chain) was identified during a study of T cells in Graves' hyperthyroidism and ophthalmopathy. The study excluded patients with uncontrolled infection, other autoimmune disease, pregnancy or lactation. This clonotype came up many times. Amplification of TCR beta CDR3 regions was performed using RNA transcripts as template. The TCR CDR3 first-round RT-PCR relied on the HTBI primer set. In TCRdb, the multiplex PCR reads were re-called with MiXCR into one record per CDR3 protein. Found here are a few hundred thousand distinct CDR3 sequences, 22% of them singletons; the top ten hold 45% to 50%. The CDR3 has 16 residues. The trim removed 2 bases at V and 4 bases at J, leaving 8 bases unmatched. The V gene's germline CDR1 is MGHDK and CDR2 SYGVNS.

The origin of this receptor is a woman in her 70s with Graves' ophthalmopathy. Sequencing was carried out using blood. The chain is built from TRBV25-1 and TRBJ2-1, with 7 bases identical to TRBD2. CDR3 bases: TGTGCCAGCAGTGAAACCGAGCTAGCGGAATACAATGAGCAGTTCTTC. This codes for CASSETELAEYNEQFF.